This section outlines one TCR beta chain sequence together with its context. In the original workflow: Amplification of reference gene primers provided the estimated nucleated cell counts. Clones were read by immunoSEQ multiplex PCR, and TCRdb kept only the in-frame ones, dropping some. V, J and clone size were drawn from that table, and D and trimming were deduced from the DNA. The sample records some 500,000 clones, around nine tenths being singletons. This sample is part of a study of blood T cell repertoires in COVID-19. The CDR3 length is 16 residues. The ends were cut back, 0 bases at V and 7 bases at J, with 19 bases in the middle. CDR1 and CDR2 (germline): SGHVS, FQNEAQ. Participants were placed into cohorts based on the clinical history they reported. Two negative PCRs, clearance, or symptom resolution were required of recovered Cohort 3 donors.

The origin of this receptor is a woman in her thirties or forties who had recovered from COVID-19. Sequencing was carried out using PBMCs or T cells enriched from blood (not recorded which). The chain uses TRBV7-8 and TRBJ2-7; D perhaps matches TRBD1 (6 bases). This CDR3 reads CASSLARAGAISEQYF. CDR3 bases: TGTGCCAGCAGCTTAGCGCGGGCAGGGGCCATCTCGGAGCAGTACTTC.